These 21 T cell receptor beta chains share one sample of origin, sequenced in a study of early T cells in non-severe SARS-CoV-2 infection. TCRdb called the 5' RACE reads again in MiXCR, with one record for every CDR3 protein. The table lists roughly 66,000 distinct CDR3 sequences, 8% to 9.5% of them singletons. The sample was whole blood. Receptors originate from an adult who was a healthcare worker with PCR-confirmed SARS-CoV-2 infection or an uninfected control (not recorded which).

This clonotype turned up a few times. The chain uses TRBV6-4 and TRBJ2-3; 12 positions match TRBD2. V was pared by 0 bases and J by 4 bases, with 2 bases of the junction left unmatched. The germline CDR1 and CDR2 sequences are MRHNA and SNTAGT. The CDR3 totals 16 residues. This chain's CDR3 is CASSDSLAGGPDTQYF. The CDR3 bases are TGTGCCAGCAGTGACTCGCTAGCGGGAGGGCCAGATACGCAGTATTTT.

Many counts were recorded for this clonotype. The chain employs TRBV12-3 or TRBV12-4 and TRBJ1-6; D is perhaps TRBD1 (5 bases). There are 12 residues in the CDR3. Trimming cost V 5 bases and J 9 bases, with 8 bases left between them. Here the CDR3 DNA reads TGTGCCAGCAGTCCCGACAGTTCACCCCTCCACTTT. It specifies CASSPDSSPLHF.

This clonotype showed up just a few times. The chain employs TRBV5-5 and TRBJ2-7, with D tentatively TRBD2 (7 bases). The V end lost 0 bases, the J end lost 2 bases, and 9 bases lay between the germline ends. The V gene's germline CDR1 is SGHKS and CDR2 YYEKEE (reference sequence). The CDR3 totals 14 residues. CDR3 nucleotide sequence: TGTGCCAGCAGCTTGGCCGGGGGGCCCTACGAGCAGTACTTC. It encodes CASSLAGGPYEQYF.

The chain joins TRBV6-2 or TRBV6-3 to TRBJ1-2; 8 bases line up with TRBD1. This CDR3 comprises 13 residues. V gave up 2 bases and J gave up 5 bases; unmatched junction bases: 1. Germline values: CDR1 MNHEY, CDR2 SVGEGT. CDR3 DNA sequence: TGTGCCAGCAGTTACACAGGGGGTTATGGCTACACCTTC. As protein: CASSYTGGYGYTF.

The J gene is TRBJ2-3, the V gene TRBV3-1; 8 nucleotides match TRBD2. The CDR3 has 17 residues. Germline values: CDR1 LGHDT, CDR2 YNNKEL (reference sequence). V gave up 4 bases and J gave up 2 bases; unmatched junction bases: 11. The CDR3 nucleotides are TGTGCCAGCAGCCCGACCGAGCGGGAGTTGGTCACAGATACGCAGTATTTT. Protein: CASSPTERELVTDTQYF.

The chain is built from TRBV2 and TRBJ2-7; 7 bases map to TRBD1. CDR3 length: 14 amino acids. CDR1 and CDR2 (germline): SNHLY, FYNNEI. V shed 5 bases, J shed 3 bases, and the junction held 7 bases outside the gene matches. DNA for the CDR3: TGTGCCAGCAGTAATACCGGGACAGTCTACGAGCAGTACTTC. Protein: CASSNTGTVYEQYF.

The genes are TRBV7-9 and TRBJ2-5; D remains ambiguous. Trimming cost V 2 bases and J 5 bases, with 6 bases left between them. Germline V gene lookup returns CDR1 SEHNR and CDR2 FQNEAQ (reference sequence). The CDR3 loop spans 12 amino acids. The CDR3 DNA reads TGTGCCAGCAGCTTATTATTTGAGACCCAGTACTTC. Translated: CASSLLFETQYF.

This clonotype was picked up many times. This rearrangement joins TRBV20-1 to TRBJ2-3; 9 bases agree with TRBD2. CDR1 is DFQATT and CDR2 is SNEGSKA in the germline V gene (reference sequence). CDR3 length equals 15 residues. V lost 6 bases, J lost 2 bases, and 9 bases stayed unmatched. The DNA for the CDR3 is TGCAGTGCCCACTTGACTAGCGGACTCACAGATACGCAGTATTTT. Protein product: CSAHLTSGLTDTQYF.

This clonotype showed up just a few times. The chain combines TRBV30 with TRBJ2-4; D is unresolved. V lost 1 base to trimming and J lost 0 bases, with 7 bases between them. This CDR3 contains 14 residues. The germline V gene has CDR1 GTSNPN and CDR2 SVGIG (reference sequence). CDR3 amino acids: CAWSDGLAKNIQYF. CDR3 nucleotides: TGTGCCTGGAGTGACGGCCTAGCCAAAAACATTCAGTACTTC.

This clonotype was observed a few times. The J gene is TRBJ1-5, the V gene TRBV18; TRBD1 is a possible D gene (6 bases). Germline CDR1 and CDR2: KGHSH and LQKENI. Trimming stripped 3 bases from V and 4 bases from J, with 13 bases between. The CDR3 totals 15 residues. The CDR3: CASSPGQEKNQPQHF. CDR3 coding DNA: TGTGCCAGCTCACCGGGACAAGAAAAGAATCAGCCCCAGCATTTT.

This clonotype was observed a handful of times. This chain connects TRBV19 to TRBJ2-5; 9 bases map to TRBD2. The germline V gene encodes CDR1 LNHDA and CDR2 SQIVND (reference sequence). V was clipped by 2 bases and J by 4 bases; unmatched bases: 5. The CDR3 has 15 residues. CDR3 nucleotides: TGTGCCAGTAGTATAATGGGCGGGAGGGGAGAGACCCAGTACTTC. The encoded protein is CASSIMGGRGETQYF.

This clonotype occurred many times. The chain is built from TRBV14 and TRBJ2-5; D assignment may be TRBD1 or TRBD2 (6 bases each). V lost 4 bases to trimming and J lost 5 bases, with 17 bases between them. CDR1 and CDR2 (germline): SGHDN, FVKESK. The CDR3 runs to 15 residues. The CDR3 region has the DNA TGTGCCAGCAGCCCCCTCGCAGGGGAGGTGGAGACCCAGTACTTC. Translating it yields CASSPLAGEVETQYF.

The V gene is TRBV5-1, the J gene TRBJ2-1; D ambiguous. Germline CDR1 SGHRS, CDR2 YFSETQ. CDR3 length equals 14 residues. The V gene lost 4 bases and the J gene lost 5 bases, with 13 bases spanning the gap. The CDR3 reads CASSLIGTHNEQFF. In nucleotides, the CDR3 is TGCGCCAGCAGCCTCATCGGCACCCACAATGAGCAGTTCTTC.

This clonotype has a handful of counts. The chain is built from TRBV7-2 and TRBJ2-3; unclear D gene. Germline CDR1 reads SGHTA; CDR2 reads FQGNSA. The CDR3 covers 14 residues. The ends were cut back, 2 bases at V and 3 bases at J, with 9 bases in the middle. The chain's CDR3 is CASSLFPVTDTQYF. The CDR3 coding sequence is TGTGCCAGCAGCTTATTTCCAGTGACAGATACGCAGTATTTT.

This clonotype was observed at least ten times. J is TRBJ2-1 and V is TRBV24-1, with 16 bases identical to TRBD2. J gave up 4 bases and V 9 bases, and 2 bases lay outside the gene matches. The germline gives CDR1 KGHDR, CDR2 SFDVKD. The CDR3 totals 15 residues. CDR3 bases: TGTGCCACCGGGACTAGCGGGAGGGGATACAATGAGCAGTTCTTC. Residues: CATGTSGRGYNEQFF.

CDR3 protein: CASIREYEQYF. DNA for the CDR3: TGTGCCAGCATAAGGGAATACGAGCAGTACTTC. The V call is TRBV7-9, the J call TRBJ2-7; D uncertain. This CDR3 comprises 11 residues. Germline values: CDR1 SEHNR, CDR2 FQNEAQ (reference sequence). With 7 bases removed from V and 4 bases from J, the gap between germline ends came to 8 bases.

This clonotype has only a few counts. The chain employs TRBV11-2 and TRBJ2-3; D gene ambiguous. V dropped 7 bases and J dropped 4 bases, with 15 bases sitting between them. The CDR3 loop spans 14 amino acids. Germline CDR1 SGHAT, CDR2 FQNNGV. CDR3 residues: CASKSGLGADTQYF. CDR3 nucleotides: TGTGCCAGCAAATCGGGCCTAGGCGCAGATACGCAGTATTTT.

This clonotype was recorded at least ten times. The chain uses TRBV24-1 and TRBJ2-7; 7 positions agree with TRBD1. There are 14 residues in the CDR3. The germline V gene has CDR1 KGHDR and CDR2 SFDVKD. Unmatched junction bases numbered 4, after V lost 1 base and J lost 5 bases. CDR3 residues: CATSDLLTGDEQYF. The CDR3 nucleotides are TGTGCCACCAGTGATTTATTAACAGGGGACGAGCAGTACTTC.

The chain couples TRBV24-1 to TRBJ2-1; D is unresolved. Germline assignment: CDR1 KGHDR and CDR2 SFDVKD. This CDR3 region has 20 residues. V shed 1 base and J shed 0 bases, with 21 bases lying between them. CDR3 sequence: CATSDLSGRQAKSSYNEQFF. The CDR3 DNA reads as TGTGCCACCAGTGATTTATCCGGTCGACAAGCCAAATCCTCCTACAATGAGCAGTTCTTC.

This clonotype was observed a handful of times. The rearrangement links TRBV20-1 to TRBJ2-5; 9 bases match TRBD2. Germline V CDR1 and CDR2: DFQATT, SNEGSKA (reference sequence). After removal of 3 bases from V and 2 bases from J, the junction contained 4 bases not matched to a gene. The CDR3 extends over 14 amino acids. As DNA, the CDR3 is TGCAGTGCTAGGTTAGCGGGAGTACAAGAGACCCAGTACTTC. It is translated as CSARLAGVQETQYF.

The chain carries TRBV27 and TRBJ1-1; D is possibly TRBD1 (5 bases). CDR3 size: 14 residues. The germline CDR1 and CDR2 sequences are MNHEY and SMNVEV (reference sequence). V was pared by 2 bases and J by 1 base, with 8 bases between. The CDR3, as DNA: TGTGCCAGCAGTTTAAACGGGGGGAACACTGAAGCTTTCTTT. Translating gives CASSLNGGNTEAFF.